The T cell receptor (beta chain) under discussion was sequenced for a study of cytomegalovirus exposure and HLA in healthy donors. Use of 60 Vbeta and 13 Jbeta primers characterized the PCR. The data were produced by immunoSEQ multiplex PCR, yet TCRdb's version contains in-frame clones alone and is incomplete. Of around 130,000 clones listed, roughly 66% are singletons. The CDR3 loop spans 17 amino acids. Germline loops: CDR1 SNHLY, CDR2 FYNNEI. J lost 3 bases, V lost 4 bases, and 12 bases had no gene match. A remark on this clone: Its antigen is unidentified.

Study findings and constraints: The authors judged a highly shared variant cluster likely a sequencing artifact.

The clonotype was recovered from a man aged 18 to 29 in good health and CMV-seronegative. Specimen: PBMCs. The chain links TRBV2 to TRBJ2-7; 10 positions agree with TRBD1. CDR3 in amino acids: CASSADRGTQLVYEQYF. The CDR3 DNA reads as TGTGCCAGCAGTGCGGACAGGGGGACTCAACTGGTCTACGAGCAGTACTTC. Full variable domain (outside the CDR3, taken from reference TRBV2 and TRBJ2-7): EPEVTQTPSHQVTQMGQEVILRCVPISNHLYFYWYRQILGQKVEFLVSFYNNEISEKSEIFDDQFSVERPDGSNFTLKIRSTKLEDSAMYFCASSADRGTQLVYEQYFGPGTRLTVT.